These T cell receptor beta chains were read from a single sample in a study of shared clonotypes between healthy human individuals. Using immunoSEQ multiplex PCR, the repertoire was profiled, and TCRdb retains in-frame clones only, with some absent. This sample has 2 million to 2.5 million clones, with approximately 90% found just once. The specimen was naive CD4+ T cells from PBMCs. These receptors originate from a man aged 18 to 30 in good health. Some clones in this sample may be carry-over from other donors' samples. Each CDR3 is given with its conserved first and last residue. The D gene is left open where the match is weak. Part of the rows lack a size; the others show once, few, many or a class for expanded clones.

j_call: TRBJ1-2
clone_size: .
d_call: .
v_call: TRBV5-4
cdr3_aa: CASRLNREYGYTF
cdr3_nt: TGTGCCAGCAGGTTAAATCGGGAATATGGCTACACCTTC

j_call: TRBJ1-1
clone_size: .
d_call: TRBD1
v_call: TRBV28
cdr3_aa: CASRLGTGEVTEAFF
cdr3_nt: TGTGCCAGCAGGCTCGGGACAGGGGAAGTCACTGAAGCTTTCTTT

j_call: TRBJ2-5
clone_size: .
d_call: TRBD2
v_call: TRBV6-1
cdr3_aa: CASSEFRTSGIETQYF
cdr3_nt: TGTGCCAGCAGTGAATTCAGGACTAGCGGGATTGAGACCCAGTACTTC

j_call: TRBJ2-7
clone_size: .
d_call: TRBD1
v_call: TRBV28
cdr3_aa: CASSVRGLRSYEQYF
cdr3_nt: TGTGCCAGCAGTGTCAGGGGGTTGCGTTCCTACGAGCAGTACTTC

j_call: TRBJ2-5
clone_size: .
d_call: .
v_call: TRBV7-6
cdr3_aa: CASSLVLAETQYF
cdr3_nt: TGTGCCAGCAGCTTAGTCTTAGCGGAGACCCAGTACTTC

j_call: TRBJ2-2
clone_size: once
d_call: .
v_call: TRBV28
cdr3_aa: CATKGAEVAGELFF
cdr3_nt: TGTGCCACCAAAGGGGCCGAAGTCGCCGGGGAGCTGTTTTTT

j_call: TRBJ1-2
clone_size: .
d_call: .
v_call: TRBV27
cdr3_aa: CASSSPGWYGYTF
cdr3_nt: TGTGCCAGCAGTTCACCAGGGTGGTATGGCTACACCTTC

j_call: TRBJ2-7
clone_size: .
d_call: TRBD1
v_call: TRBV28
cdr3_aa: CASSLLQGTNEQYF
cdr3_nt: TGTGCCAGCAGTTTATTACAGGGGACCAACGAGCAGTACTTC

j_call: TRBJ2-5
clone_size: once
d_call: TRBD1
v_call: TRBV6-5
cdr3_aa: CASSYSQGGQETQYF
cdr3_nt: TGTGCCAGCAGTTACTCACAGGGGGGTCAAGAGACCCAGTACTTC

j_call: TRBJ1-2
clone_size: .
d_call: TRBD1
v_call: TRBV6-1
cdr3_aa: CASSEVGQGRYGYTF
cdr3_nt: TGTGCCAGCAGTGAGGTGGGACAGGGGAGGTATGGCTACACCTTC

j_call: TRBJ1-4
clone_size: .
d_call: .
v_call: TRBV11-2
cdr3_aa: CASSLGADSANEKLFF
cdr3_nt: TGTGCCAGCAGCTTAGGGGCTGACAGCGCTAATGAAAAACTGTTTTTT

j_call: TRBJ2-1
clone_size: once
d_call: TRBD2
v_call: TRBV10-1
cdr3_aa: CASSVGLAGEKGQFF
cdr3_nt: TGCGCCAGCAGCGTGGGACTAGCGGGGGAAAAAGGGCAGTTCTTC

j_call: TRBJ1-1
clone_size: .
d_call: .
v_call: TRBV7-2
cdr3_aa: CASSLDPGRGSEAFF
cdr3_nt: TGTGCCAGCAGCTTAGATCCAGGGCGGGGATCTGAAGCTTTCTTT

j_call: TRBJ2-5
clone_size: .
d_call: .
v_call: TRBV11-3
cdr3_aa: CATHAGLRKTQYF
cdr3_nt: TGTGCCACCCATGCGGGACTCAGGAAGACCCAGTACTTC

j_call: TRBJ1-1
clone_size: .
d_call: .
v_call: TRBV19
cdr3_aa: CASSIGNLRDTEAFF
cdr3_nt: TGTGCCAGTAGTATAGGGAACCTCAGGGACACTGAAGCTTTCTTT

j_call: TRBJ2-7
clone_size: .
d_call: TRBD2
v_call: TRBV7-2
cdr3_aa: CASSLPNGGAARSYEQYF
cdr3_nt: TGTGCCAGCAGCTTACCGAACGGGGGGGCCGCCAGGTCCTACGAGCAGTACTTC

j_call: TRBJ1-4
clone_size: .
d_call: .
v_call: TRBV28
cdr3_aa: CASSPGGAIAREKLFF
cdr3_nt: TGTGCCAGCAGCCCCGGGGGGGCAATAGCCCGGGAAAAACTGTTTTTT

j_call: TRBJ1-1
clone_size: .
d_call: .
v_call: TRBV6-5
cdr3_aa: CASSLGGGNTEAFF
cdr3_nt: TGTGCCAGCAGTTTGGGCGGTGGCAACACTGAAGCTTTCTTT

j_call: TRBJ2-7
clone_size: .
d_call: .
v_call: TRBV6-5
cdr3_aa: CASSLTGWYEQYF
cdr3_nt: TGTGCCAGCAGTTTGACCGGGTGGTACGAGCAGTACTTC

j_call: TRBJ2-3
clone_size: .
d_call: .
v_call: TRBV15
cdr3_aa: CATSRDRTDRIEDTQYF
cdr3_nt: TGTGCCACCAGCAGAGATAGAACCGACAGGATAGAAGATACGCAGTATTTT

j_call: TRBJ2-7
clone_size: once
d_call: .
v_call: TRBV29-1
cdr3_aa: CSVDPPGTLRSYEQYF
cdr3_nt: TGCAGCGTCGATCCACCCGGGACCCTACGCTCCTACGAGCAGTACTTC

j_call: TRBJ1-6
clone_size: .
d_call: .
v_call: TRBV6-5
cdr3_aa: CASSYPDRRPLHF
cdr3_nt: TGTGCCAGCAGTTACCCGGACCGCAGGCCCCTCCACTTT

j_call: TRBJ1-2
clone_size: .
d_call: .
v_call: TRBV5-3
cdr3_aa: CARSPPPWDGYTF
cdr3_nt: TGTGCCAGAAGCCCCCCCCCTTGGGATGGCTACACCTTC

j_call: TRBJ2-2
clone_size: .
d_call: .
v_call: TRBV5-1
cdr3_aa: CASSNFGPNTGELFF
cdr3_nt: TGCGCCAGCAGTAACTTCGGGCCGAACACCGGGGAGCTGTTTTTT

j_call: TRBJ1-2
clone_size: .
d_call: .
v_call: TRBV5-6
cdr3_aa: CASSLVAGSNYGYTF
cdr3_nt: TGTGCCAGCAGCTTGGTCGCCGGGAGTAACTATGGCTACACCTTC